This T cell receptor (beta chain) originates from a study of T cell responses to AZD1222 COVID-19 vaccine. Study results and caveats: At baseline, just five to seven AZD1222 recipients tested seropositive. Spike-wide vaccine-associated CD4 TCRs dominated at 160-218 and 743-854. Sampled repertoires all dated from after the peak T cell response.

The CDR3 is 15 amino acids. V dropped 2 bases and J dropped 6; count of bases not matched to a gene: 8. CDR1 and CDR2 from the germline V gene are KGHSH and LQKENI. Of note for this clone: Antigen: not known.

Clones were read by immunoSEQ multiplex PCR, and TCRdb kept only the in-frame ones, dropping some. The sample contains 100,000 or so clones, around 76% of which appear only once. The sequence came from an adult in good health. Sequenced here: peripheral blood, sampled on day 0 of AZD1222 vaccination. The chain uses TRBV18 and TRBJ2-7, with 9 bases fitting TRBD2. Written as DNA, the CDR3 is TGTGCCAGCTCACCATATCAGGGACTAGCTCCCGAGCAGTACTTC. Encoded protein: CASSPYQGLAPEQYF.